The rows below give T cell receptor beta chains drawn from one sample of a study of cytomegalovirus exposure and HLA in healthy donors. Measured with immunoSEQ multiplex PCR; TCRdb has only the in-frame clones, and not every one. The sample holds about 250,000 clones; roughly 85% are singletons and the top ten take around 0.22%. Sequencing input: PBMCs. Receptor source: a girl aged 2-10 years in good health and CMV-seronegative. CDR3s include the opening cysteine and the closing phenylalanine or tryptophan. Fields, in order: CDR3 DNA, CDR3 protein, clone size, D gene, J gene, V gene, CDR3 length. D genes are given only for firm matches. Some rows have no size entry. The others give once, few or many, or a class for an expanded clone.

DNA: TGCGCCAGCAGCTTGGAGGACAGGGCGAACACCGGGGAGCTGTTTTTT
CDR3: CASSLEDRANTGELFF
size: few
D: TRBD1
J: TRBJ2-2
V: TRBV5-1
length: 16

DNA: TGTGCCAGCAGCCAAAACGGAGGGCTAGCGGGAAACACCGGGGAGCTGTTTTTT
CDR3: CASSQNGGLAGNTGELFF
size: NA
D: TRBD2
J: TRBJ2-2
V: TRBV4-2
length: 18

DNA: TGCGCCAGCAGCCCGGGTCTGAATTCACCCCTCCACTTT
CDR3: CASSPGLNSPLHF
size: NA
D: NA
J: TRBJ1-6
V: TRBV5-1
length: 13

DNA: TGTTCCAGCAGCCAATACGGGACTAGTTCCTACGAGCAGTACTTC
CDR3: CSSSQYGTSSYEQYF
size: NA
D: TRBD2
J: TRBJ2-7
V: TRBV7-9
length: 15

DNA: TGTGCCAGCCAGAGGGTATATGGCAATGAGCAGTTCTTC
CDR3: CASQRVYGNEQFF
size: NA
D: NA
J: TRBJ2-1
V: TRBV5-4
length: 13

DNA: TGTGCCAGCAGCAGGGACAGAAATCAGCCCCAGCATTTT
CDR3: CASSRDRNQPQHF
size: NA
D: TRBD1
J: TRBJ1-5
V: TRBV9
length: 13

DNA: TGCAGCGGATTGACAGGGACCCATGGCTACACCTTC
CDR3: CSGLTGTHGYTF
size: NA
D: TRBD1
J: TRBJ1-2
V: TRBV29-1
length: 12

DNA: TGCGCCAGCAGCGTATTACCGGGACAGGGAAGGGATGGCTACACCTTC
CDR3: CASSVLPGQGRDGYTF
size: NA
D: TRBD1
J: TRBJ1-2
V: TRBV5-1
length: 16

DNA: TGCGCCAGCAGACAGGGGCTGAACACTGAAGCTTTCTTT
CDR3: CASRQGLNTEAFF
size: NA
D: TRBD1
J: TRBJ1-1
V: TRBV10-1
length: 13

DNA: TGTGCCAGCAGCAAAGAGGAGTCGCCTAGCGGAAGCACAGATACGCAGTATTTT
CDR3: CASSKEESPSGSTDTQYF
size: once
D: NA
J: TRBJ2-3
V: TRBV21-1
length: 18

DNA: TGTGCCAGCAGCCCTCGTCGGGATTTCCCCCACGAGCAGTACTTC
CDR3: CASSPRRDFPHEQYF
size: NA
D: NA
J: TRBJ2-7
V: TRBV7-9
length: 15

DNA: TGTGCCAGCAGAATTCCCGGGACAGGGGGTCTTTATGGCTACACCTTC
CDR3: CASRIPGTGGLYGYTF
size: NA
D: TRBD1
J: TRBJ1-2
V: TRBV28
length: 16

DNA: TGTGCCAGCAGCTCGAGGACAGGGCGTCAGCCCCAGCATTTT
CDR3: CASSSRTGRQPQHF
size: NA
D: TRBD1
J: TRBJ1-5
V: TRBV5-6
length: 14

DNA: TGTGCCAGCACCCCCGACAGGTTCAATCAGCCCCAGCATTTT
CDR3: CASTPDRFNQPQHF
size: NA
D: NA
J: TRBJ1-5
V: TRBV2
length: 14

DNA: TGTGCCAGCAGTTATAGTACAGGGACCTACGAGCAGTACTTC
CDR3: CASSYSTGTYEQYF
size: NA
D: NA
J: TRBJ2-7
V: TRBV27
length: 14

DNA: TGTGCCAGCTCACATCGACAGGACACTGAAGCTTTCTTT
CDR3: CASSHRQDTEAFF
size: NA
D: NA
J: TRBJ1-1
V: TRBV18
length: 13

DNA: TGTGCCAGCAGTTTCCCGGGGGGGGGTAATCAGCCCCAGCATTTT
CDR3: CASSFPGGGNQPQHF
size: NA
D: NA
J: TRBJ1-5
V: TRBV28
length: 15

DNA: TGTGCCAGCAGTCTCGGGACAGGAAACCACAATGAGCAGTTCTTC
CDR3: CASSLGTGNHNEQFF
size: NA
D: TRBD1
J: TRBJ2-1
V: TRBV27
length: 15

DNA: TGTGCCAGCAGCTTAGGGGGACAGGGGACCACCGGGGAGCTGTTTTTT
CDR3: CASSLGGQGTTGELFF
size: NA
D: TRBD1
J: TRBJ2-2
V: TRBV7-3
length: 16

DNA: TGTGCCTGGAGTACCATCAGGGGCTCCTCGCCCCAGCATTTT
CDR3: CAWSTIRGSSPQHF
size: NA
D: NA
J: TRBJ1-5
V: TRBV30
length: 14

DNA: TGTGCCAGCAGTTACGCCGCAGGGGATTACGAGCAGTACTTC
CDR3: CASSYAAGDYEQYF
size: NA
D: NA
J: TRBJ2-7
V: TRBV6-5
length: 14

DNA: TGTGCCAGTAGTGCCCAATTTCGGGGGGCAACCTACGAGCAGTACTTC
CDR3: CASSAQFRGATYEQYF
size: few
D: NA
J: TRBJ2-7
V: TRBV19
length: 16

DNA: TGTGCCAGCAGCTTAAGCGGGCGTCTTACCAACGAGCAGTACTTC
CDR3: CASSLSGRLTNEQYF
size: few
D: NA
J: TRBJ2-7
V: TRBV11-2
length: 15

DNA: TGCGCCAGCAGCCAAGATTTGACAGGTTGGAGTGAAGCTTTCTTT
CDR3: CASSQDLTGWSEAFF
size: NA
D: NA
J: TRBJ1-1
V: TRBV4-1
length: 15